One sample yielded the 17 T cell receptor beta chains listed below, sequenced in a study of T-cell memory formation after mild COVID-19. Each CDR3 protein gets one entry after TCRdb re-called the 5' RACE reads with MiXCR. The sample has about 470,000 distinct CDR3 sequences, around a sixth seen once. The sample comprised PBMCs or a T cell subset sorted from them (not recorded which). These receptor sequences come from an adult woman who had mild COVID-19 (a few samples of this study predate the infection). Cell type and time point are not known.

This clonotype occurred many times. The chain employs TRBV20-1 and TRBJ1-1; 9 bases line up with TRBD1. With V trimmed by 4 bases and J by 3 bases, 6 bases remained unmatched. This CDR3 is built from 14 residues. In germline, CDR1 is DFQATT, CDR2 SNEGSKA (reference sequence). CDR3 protein: CSAKTGGVDTEAFF. CDR3 sequence (DNA): TGCAGTGCTAAGACAGGGGGTGTCGACACTGAAGCTTTCTTT.

V is TRBV7-9 and J is TRBJ2-7, with D unresolved. The length of the CDR3 is 11 residues. Germline values: CDR1 SEHNR, CDR2 FQNEAQ (reference sequence). V lost 5 bases, J lost 0 bases, and 2 bases lay in between. CDR3 DNA sequence: TGTGCCAGCAGCGACTCCTACGAGCAGTACGTC. Translating it yields CASSDSYEQYV.

The chain couples TRBV25-1 to TRBJ2-3, with 8 bases lining up with TRBD2. The CDR3 runs to 15 residues. The trim removed 3 bases at V and 1 base at J, leaving 3 bases unmatched. CDR1 and CDR2 (germline): MGHDK, SYGVNS. The DNA of the CDR3 is TGTGCCAGCAGTGATAGCGGGGCGGGCACAGATACGCAGTATTTT. Encoded protein: CASSDSGAGTDTQYF.

This clonotype was picked up a small number of times. This rearrangement joins TRBV7-8 to TRBJ1-2; D may be TRBD1 (5 bases). Germline assignment: CDR1 SGHVS and CDR2 FQNEAQ. V shed 4 bases and J shed 2 bases, with 8 bases lying between them. The length of the CDR3 is 13 residues. The CDR3 DNA sequence: TGTGCCAGCAGCTCGACAGAAAACTATGGCTACACCTTC. Residues: CASSSTENYGYTF.

This clonotype was detected many times. This chain joins TRBV24-1 and TRBJ2-5; D perhaps matches TRBD2 (5 bases). Germline lookup yields CDR1 KGHDR and CDR2 SFDVKD. The V gene lost 2 bases and the J gene lost 9 bases, with 12 bases spanning the gap. The CDR3 is 13 residues long. CDR3 in amino acids: CATSDSDGLPQYF. For the CDR3, the DNA is TGTGCCACCAGTGATTCCGACGGACTTCCCCAGTACTTC.

This clonotype was counted between two and nine times. The chain has TRBV3-1 and TRBJ2-3; D remains ambiguous. Germline V gene lookup returns CDR1 LGHDT and CDR2 YNNKEL (reference sequence). V was clipped by 3 bases and J by 8 bases, with 6 bases between them. This CDR3 comprises 11 residues. CDR3 in amino acids: CASSQTGTQYF. For the CDR3, the DNA is TGTGCCAGCAGCCAGACGGGTACGCAGTATTTT.

This clonotype was counted only a few times. The chain couples TRBV12-3 or TRBV12-4 to TRBJ1-6; the match to TRBD1 covers 7 bases. CDR3 size: 14 residues. The J segment lost 8 bases and the V segment lost 3 bases, leaving 4 bases of the junction unmatched. The CDR3 region is CASSFRGVDSPLHF. The CDR3 region has the DNA TGTGCCAGCAGTTTCAGGGGGGTTGATTCACCCCTCCACTTT.

This rearrangement joins TRBV20-1 to TRBJ2-3, with 8 bases matching TRBD2. The length of the CDR3 is 15 residues. Germline loops: CDR1 DFQATT, CDR2 SNEGSKA (reference sequence). V gave up 1 base and J gave up 0 bases; unmatched junction bases: 3. CDR3 protein: CSARVPGGSTDTQYF. The CDR3 region has the DNA TGCAGTGCTAGAGTCCCGGGAGGGAGCACAGATACGCAGTATTTT.

V and J are TRBV3-1 and TRBJ2-2; weak D call: TRBD2 (5 bases). V was trimmed by 6 bases and J by 3 bases, leaving 11 bases between them. CDR1 is LGHDT and CDR2 is YNNKEL in the germline V gene (reference sequence). The CDR3 totals 14 residues. CDR3: CASRHSDYTGELFF. The CDR3 nucleotides read TGTGCCAGCAGACATTCGGACTACACCGGGGAGCTGTTTTTT. The full variable domain, completed using reference TRBV3-1 and TRBJ2-2, is DTAVSQTPKYLVTQMGNDKSIKCEQNLGHDTMYWYKQDSKKFLKIMFSYNNKELIINETVPNRFSPKSPDKAHLNLHINSLELGDSAVYFCASRHSDYTGELFFGEGSRLTVL.

This clonotype was seen a few times. V gene TRBV6-4 combines with J gene TRBJ2-3; 10 nucleotides match TRBD2. The CDR3 totals 15 residues. Germline CDR1 reads MRHNA; CDR2 reads SNTAGT. The J segment lost 1 base and the V segment lost 5 bases, leaving 3 bases of the junction unmatched. DNA for the CDR3: TGTGCCAGCAGTAAAACTAGCGGGGGCACAGATACGCAGTATTTT. Translated, it gives CASSKTSGGTDTQYF.

The chain uses TRBV18 and TRBJ2-7; 7 nucleotides match TRBD2. Trimming at V came to 1 base and at J to 3 bases, leaving 6 bases not matched to a gene. The CDR3 loop spans 15 amino acids. The germline V gene has CDR1 KGHSH and CDR2 LQKENI. The CDR3 spells CASSPRAGDYYEQYF. CDR3 nucleotide sequence: TGTGCCAGCTCACCACGGGCGGGGGACTACTACGAGCAGTACTTC. The full variable domain, in which reference TRBV18 and TRBJ2-7 provide the parts outside the CDR3, is NAGVMQNPRHLVRRRGQEARLRCSPMKGHSHVYWYRQLPEEGLKFMVYLQKENIIDESGMPKERFSAEFPKEGPSILRIQQVVRGDSAAYFCASSPRAGDYYEQYFGPGTRLTVT.

This clonotype was counted only a few times. The J gene is TRBJ1-6, the V gene TRBV9; tentative D call: TRBD1 (6 bases). The CDR3 loop spans 12 amino acids. Trimming took 4 bases from V and 9 from J, leaving 8 bases between them. Germline V gene data show CDR1 as SGDLS and CDR2 as YYNGEE. The CDR3 region is CASSQGSSPLHF. CDR3 DNA sequence: TGTGCCAGCAGCCAGGGGAGTTCACCCCTCCACTTT.

The genes are TRBV7-2 and TRBJ2-7; tentatively, D is TRBD2 (5 bases). V lost 5 bases, J lost 9 bases, and 11 bases lay in between. The germline V gene encodes CDR1 SGHTA and CDR2 FQGNSA. The CDR3 consists of 11 residues. The CDR3 bases are TGTGCCAGCAGCCAAGGACTGACGCAGTACTTC. It is translated as CASSQGLTQYF.

In this sample, this clonotype turned up a few times. The chain combines TRBV11-2 with TRBJ2-7; tentatively, D is TRBD2 (5 bases). The CDR3 is made up of 15 amino acids. The germline V and J ends were trimmed by 3 bases and 7 bases, with 19 bases remaining between them. Germline V gives CDR1 SGHAT, CDR2 FQNNGV. CDR3 DNA sequence: TGTGCCAGCAGCTTTCTCGAGTCAGGCCCGGGGGAGCAGTACTTC. Translating gives CASSFLESGPGEQYF.

The table lists this clonotype with a few counts. This rearrangement joins TRBV4-2 to TRBJ1-2; D call uncertain. The CDR3 covers 15 residues. Germline V gene data show CDR1 as LGHNA and CDR2 as YNFKEQ. The V end lost 1 base, the J end lost 8 bases, and 17 bases lay between the germline ends. The CDR3 loop reads CASSQAYTPSGGYTF. In DNA, the CDR3 is TGTGCCAGCAGCCAAGCTTATACCCCATCGGGGGGCTACACCTTC.

The chain links TRBV4-2 to TRBJ2-1; 14 bases map to TRBD2. After removal of 4 bases from V and 0 bases from J, the junction contained 2 bases not matched to a gene. CDR1 and CDR2 from the germline V gene are LGHNA and YNFKEQ. The CDR3 is 17 residues long. CDR3 in amino acids: CASSPGTSGGSYNEQFF. Here the CDR3 DNA reads TGTGCCAGCAGCCCCGGGACTAGCGGGGGCTCCTACAATGAGCAGTTCTTC.

The chain carries TRBV4-1 and TRBJ2-7; 7 nucleotides match TRBD1. Germline trimming cut 1 base from V and 2 bases from J; bases unmatched to any gene: 5. CDR3 length: 15 amino acids. Germline V gene lookup returns CDR1 MGHRA and CDR2 YSYEKL. CDR3 in amino acids: CASSQGQGVPYEQYF. The CDR3 DNA reads as TGCGCCAGCAGCCAAGGGCAGGGGGTGCCCTACGAGCAGTACTTC.